These T cell receptor beta chains were read from a single sample in a study of control samples from healthy donors and cancer patients. TCRdb keeps only in-frame clones here, not all; method: immunoSEQ multiplex PCR. The profile shows some 18,000 clones, about 85% of them singletons. The material sequenced was PBMCs. The receptors here all came from a woman between 65 and 79 years old with lung cancer. Each CDR3 is given with its conserved first and last residue. The order of the fields is V gene, clone size, D gene, J gene, CDR3 protein, CDR3 DNA. A D gene is named only where the DNA matches it firmly. A clone size is listed for some rows: how often the clone was seen (once, few, many), or a class if it is expanded.

TRBV7-9	.	.	TRBJ2-4	CASSLGDAMGLNIQYF	TGTGCCAGCAGCTTAGGCGACGCCATGGGGCTCAACATTCAGTACTTC
TRBV5-4	.	.	TRBJ2-3	CASSFPGSLPTDTQYF	TGTGCCAGCAGCTTCCCAGGGTCACTCCCGACAGATACGCAGTATTTT
TRBV9	.	TRBD2	TRBJ2-5	CASSVGRRLAGEGETQYF	TGTGCCAGCAGCGTAGGGCGGAGACTAGCGGGAGAGGGAGAGACCCAGTACTTC
TRBV5-1	.	TRBD1	TRBJ1-1	CASSLAGTGLNTEAFF	TGCGCCAGCAGCTTGGCGGGGACAGGACTGAACACTGAAGCTTTCTTT
TRBV3-1/TRBV3-2	medium-sized	.	TRBJ2-1	CASSQDTGLVSYNEQFF	TGTGCCAGCAGCCAAGATACGGGGCTGGTATCCTACAATGAGCAGTTCTTC
TRBV9	.	TRBD2	TRBJ2-1	CASSEAGASREGRSQFF	TGTGCCAGCTCCGAGGCGGGAGCCTCGCGGGAGGGCCGGTCGCAGTTCTTC
TRBV29-1	.	.	TRBJ2-1	CSVVRGVEQFF	TGCAGCGTTGTTCGAGGGGTTGAGCAGTTCTTC
TRBV6-2/TRBV6-3	.	.	TRBJ1-1	CASSYPRVQNTEAFF	TGTGCCAGCAGTTACCCCAGGGTTCAGAACACTGAAGCTTTCTTT
TRBV5-6	.	.	TRBJ2-3	CASSLIGASSTDTQYF	TGTGCCAGCAGCTTGATAGGAGCGTCTAGCACAGATACGCAGTATTTT
TRBV21-1	.	.	TRBJ2-3	CASRAGRDRGKYF	TGTGCCAGCAGGGCCGGCCGGGACAGGGGAAAATATTTT